This T cell receptor (beta chain) appears in the sequencing data of a study of blood T cell repertoires in COVID-19. Study information: COVID-19 samples, acute and convalescent, were from the United States, Italy and Spain.

Germline assignment: CDR1 LGHNT and CDR2 FRNRAP. Trimming cost V 0 bases and J 5 bases, with 13 bases left between them. The CDR3 is 16 amino acids. In the original workflow: Amplifying reference gene primers gave estimates of nucleated cell counts. The data were produced by immunoSEQ multiplex PCR, yet TCRdb's version contains in-frame clones alone and is incomplete. Clonal size and the V and J genes are those of that table, whereas D and trimming came from the DNA. The sample contains 130,000 or so clones, around 84% of which appear only once. This receptor was identified in a woman of 80 years or more with acute or convalescent COVID-19. Sequenced material: peripheral blood. V usage is TRBV12-5 and J usage is TRBJ2-2; D remains ambiguous. CDR3 region: CASGLVGRYLTGELFF. Here the CDR3 DNA reads TGTGCTAGTGGTTTGGTTGGCAGGTACTTAACCGGGGAGCTGTTTTTT.